The clone carrying this T cell receptor beta chain came up a few times. Antigen: not known. TCRdb's table, derived via immunoSEQ multiplex PCR, lists solely in-frame clones and lacks some. Altogether 22,000 or so clones are present, around 85% being singletons, with the ten largest covering more than 20%. This entry is derived from a study of OX40 agonist ivuxolimab in advanced cancers. Study outcomes and limitations: Both blood CD4+ and CD8+ T cells showed clonal growth by week 6 at 0.1 to 3.0 mg/kg. Some of the lowest clonal expansion was seen in partial responders at 0.1-3.0 mg/kg. On average, a greater number of expanded clones characterised CD8+ T cells relative to CD4+.

Autoimmune disease history or systemic immunosuppression excluded patients. CDR1 is MGHDK, CDR2 SYGVNS, per germline. The CDR3 extends over 12 amino acids. Between the trimmed V and J ends, which lost 6 bases and 9 bases, there was a span of 12 bases. V and J are TRBV25-1 and TRBJ2-1, with a possible D match to TRBD2 (7 bases). Sequences were derived from CD4+ or CD8+ T cells sorted from blood, sampled in a trial of the OX40 agonist ivuxolimab. The origin of this receptor is an adult with an advanced solid tumor such as melanoma, head and neck, liver or kidney cancer. Here the CDR3 DNA reads TGTGCCAGCAGGCGGGGGCTCGGTGAGCAGTTCTTC. Translation: CASRRGLGEQFF.